Below, one T cell receptor (beta chain) is given with its context. Its antigen is unknown. In germline, CDR1 is SEHNR, CDR2 FQNEAQ (reference sequence). The CDR3 has 15 amino acids. After removal of 6 bases from V and 3 bases from J, the junction contained 10 bases not matched to a gene. The data are from a study of T cell responses to AZD1222 COVID-19 vaccine. Study observations and caveats: A mostly white British donor set with more females was recruited, and clonal diversity was possibly underestimated.

Measured with immunoSEQ multiplex PCR; TCRdb has only the in-frame clones, and not every one. The data hold tens of thousands of clones, with about three quarters observed a single time. The TCR comes from an adult who received the AZD1222 COVID-19 vaccine. Sequencing was performed on peripheral blood, taken 28 days after the second AZD1222 dose. V is TRBV7-9 and J is TRBJ2-7; 8 bases agree with TRBD1. CDR3 residues: CASSLPGTGDYEQYF. The CDR3 DNA is TGTGCCAGCAGTCTACCCGGGACAGGCGACTACGAGCAGTACTTC.